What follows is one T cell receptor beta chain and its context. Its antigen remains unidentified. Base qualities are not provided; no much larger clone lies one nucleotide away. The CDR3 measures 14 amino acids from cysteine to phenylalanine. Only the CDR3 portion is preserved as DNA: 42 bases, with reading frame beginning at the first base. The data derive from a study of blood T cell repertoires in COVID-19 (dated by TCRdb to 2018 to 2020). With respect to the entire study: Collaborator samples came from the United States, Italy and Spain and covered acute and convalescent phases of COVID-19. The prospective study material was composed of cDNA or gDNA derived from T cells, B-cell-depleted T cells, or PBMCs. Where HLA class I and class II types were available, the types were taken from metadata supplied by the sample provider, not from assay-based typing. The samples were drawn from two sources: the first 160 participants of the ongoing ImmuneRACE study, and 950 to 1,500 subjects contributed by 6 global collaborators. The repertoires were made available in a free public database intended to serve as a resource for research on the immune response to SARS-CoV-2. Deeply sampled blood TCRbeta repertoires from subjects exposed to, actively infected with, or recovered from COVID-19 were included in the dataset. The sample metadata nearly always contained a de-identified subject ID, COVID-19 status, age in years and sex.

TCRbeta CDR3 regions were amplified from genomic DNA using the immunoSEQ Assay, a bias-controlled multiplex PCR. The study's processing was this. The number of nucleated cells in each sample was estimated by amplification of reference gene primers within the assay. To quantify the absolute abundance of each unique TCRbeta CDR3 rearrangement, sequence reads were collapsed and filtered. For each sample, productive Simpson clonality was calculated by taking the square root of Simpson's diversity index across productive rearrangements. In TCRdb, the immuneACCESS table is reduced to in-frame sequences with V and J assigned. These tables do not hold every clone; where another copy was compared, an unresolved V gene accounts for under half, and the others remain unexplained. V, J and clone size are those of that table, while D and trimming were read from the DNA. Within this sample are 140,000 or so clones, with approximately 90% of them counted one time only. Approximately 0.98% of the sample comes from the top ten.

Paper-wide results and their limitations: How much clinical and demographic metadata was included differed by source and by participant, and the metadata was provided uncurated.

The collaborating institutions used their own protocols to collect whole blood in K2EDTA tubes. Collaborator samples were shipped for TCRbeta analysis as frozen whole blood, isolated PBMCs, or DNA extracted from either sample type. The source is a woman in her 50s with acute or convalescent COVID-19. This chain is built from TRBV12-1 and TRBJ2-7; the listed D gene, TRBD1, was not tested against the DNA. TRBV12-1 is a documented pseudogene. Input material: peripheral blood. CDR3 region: CASSFEGPPYEQYF. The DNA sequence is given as TGTGCCAGCAGCTTTGAGGGGCCCCCCTACGAGCAGTACTTC.